This entry is about one T cell receptor (beta chain). Treatment given: randomized to nivolumab then ipilimumab (arm A) or the reverse (arm B). Patients had received no earlier DNA-damaging chemotherapy. Live CD3+CD8+ CD19− CD56− cells were sorted from PBMCs. The V gene end was trimmed by 11 bases and the J gene end by 3 bases; junction bases not matched to a gene: 15. CDR3 size: 16 residues. Germline CDR1 and CDR2: MNHEY and SMNVEV (reference sequence). The data were taken from a study of sequential checkpoint blockade in melanoma. On the study more broadly: After both sequences, patients received maintenance nivolumab.

Sequencing used immunoSEQ multiplex PCR; TCRdb keeps in-frame clones, though not all of them. Of over 10,000 clones listed, 82% are singletons. The clonotype was recovered from a human donor with melanoma. The V gene is TRBV27, the J gene TRBJ2-1; 8 bases are a match to TRBD2. The sequenced sample was CD8+ T cells sorted from blood (inferred from file names), obtained from a patient given nivolumab and ipilimumab in sequence. The CDR3 reads CASAGGAGEGYNEQFF. The CDR3 nucleotides read TGTGCCTCGGCGGGAGGAGCGGGAGAGGGCTACAATGAGCAGTTCTTC.